The present T cell receptor beta chain was sequenced within a study of response to subunit inactivated influenza vaccine (dated by TCRdb to 2016 to 2019). For the study in its entirety: Deep quantitative profiling of the T cell receptor repertoire was used in the study to follow responses to a trivalent subunit inactivated influenza vaccine.

The library was obtained by RT-PCR. Sequencing was carried out with an Illumina HiSeq 2500. TCRdb cleaned the public reads at Q25 with fastp, built clones with MiXCR and kept in-frame beta chains. Every distinct CDR3 protein forms one entry, paired with its most common genes and DNA. Across this sample there are 450,000 to 600,000 distinct CDR3 sequences, with approximately 7.7% seen only once. The ten largest clonotypes hold approximately 12% of the sample. The study at large found these results: It was suggested by the authors that each seasonal influenza vaccination may recruit only a limited number of new T cells.

Clipping removes 7 bases from V and 6 bases from J, with 11 as the unmatched junction base count. Via the germline V gene, CDR1 is SQVTM and CDR2 ANQGSEA. From cysteine to phenylalanine, the CDR3 is 15 amino acids long. The DNA shown is the 45-base CDR3, in frame from base 1. This clonotype came up many times. This receptor's antigen is unknown. No much larger clone exists at a distance of one base, and base qualities are not known. This TCR was sampled from a man aged 45-69 years who received an inactivated influenza vaccine. Donor details come from another sample of the same person, matched by shared clones. The material sequenced was PBMCs from blood, taken less than 25 months after vaccination. The rearrangement combines TRBV29-1 with TRBJ2-1; 11 bases in the middle match TRBD2. The CDR3: CSACSGGAWVNEQFF. The sequence in DNA is TGCAGCGCATGTAGCGGGGGGGCCTGGGTCAATGAGCAGTTCTTC.